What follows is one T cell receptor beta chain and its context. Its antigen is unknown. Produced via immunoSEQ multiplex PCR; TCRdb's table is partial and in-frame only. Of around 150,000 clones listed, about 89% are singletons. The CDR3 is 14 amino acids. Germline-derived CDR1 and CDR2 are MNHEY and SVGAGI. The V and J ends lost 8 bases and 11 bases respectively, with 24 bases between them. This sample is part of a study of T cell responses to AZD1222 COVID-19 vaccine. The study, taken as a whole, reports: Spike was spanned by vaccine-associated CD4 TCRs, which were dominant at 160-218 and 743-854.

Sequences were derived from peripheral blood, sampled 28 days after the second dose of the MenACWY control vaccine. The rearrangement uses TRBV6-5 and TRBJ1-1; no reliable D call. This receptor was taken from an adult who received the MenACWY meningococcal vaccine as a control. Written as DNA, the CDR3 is TGTGCCAGCGGGCAGGACGGAAGTTTCTTGACGGCTTTCTTT. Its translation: CASGQDGSFLTAFF.